This entry concerns a single T cell receptor beta chain. This sample stems from a study of blood T cell repertoires in COVID-19. The CDR3 consists of 18 residues. Per the germline V gene, CDR1 is SGHAT and CDR2 is FQNNGV. V gave up 4 bases and J gave up 1 base; unmatched junction bases: 6. Measured with immunoSEQ multiplex PCR; TCRdb has only the in-frame clones, and not every one. The table lists under 300,000 clones, nearly 95% of them singletons. Input material: peripheral blood. This sequence was found in a man under 40 with COVID-19, enrolled during active disease. The chain is built from TRBV11-2 and TRBJ2-1; 14 bases are a match to TRBD2. CDR3 region: CASSSPTSGGDSYNEQFF. The CDR3 coding sequence is TGTGCCAGCAGCTCCCCGACTAGCGGGGGGGATTCCTACAATGAGCAGTTCTTC.